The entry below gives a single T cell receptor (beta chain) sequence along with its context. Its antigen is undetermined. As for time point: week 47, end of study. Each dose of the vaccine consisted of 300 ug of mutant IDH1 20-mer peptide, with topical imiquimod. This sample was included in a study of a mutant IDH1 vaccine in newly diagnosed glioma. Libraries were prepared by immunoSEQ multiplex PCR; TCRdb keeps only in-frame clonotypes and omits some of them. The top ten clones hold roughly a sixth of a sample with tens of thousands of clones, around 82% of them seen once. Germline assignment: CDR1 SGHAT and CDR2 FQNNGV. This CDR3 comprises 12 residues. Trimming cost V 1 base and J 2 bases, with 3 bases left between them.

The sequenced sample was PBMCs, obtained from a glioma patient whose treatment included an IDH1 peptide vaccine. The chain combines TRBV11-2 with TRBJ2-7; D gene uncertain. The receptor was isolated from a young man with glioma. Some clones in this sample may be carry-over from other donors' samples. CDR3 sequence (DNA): TGTGCCAGCAGCTTAGCACCCTACGAGCAGTACTTC. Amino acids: CASSLAPYEQYF. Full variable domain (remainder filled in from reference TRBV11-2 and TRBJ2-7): EAGVAQSPRYKIIEKRQSVAFWCNPISGHATLYWYQQILGQGPKLLIQFQNNGVVDDSQLPKDRFSAERLKGVDSTLKIQPAKLEDSAVYLCASSLAPYEQYFGPGTRLTVT.